What follows are 9 T cell receptor beta chains derived from one specimen sequenced in a study of long-term antiretroviral therapy in people with HIV. An immunoSEQ assay, version v3.0, was performed at survey level. This table comes from immunoSEQ multiplex PCR, and its TCRdb copy is limited to in-frame clones, with some not included. The sample has fewer than 20,000 clones, approximately 81% seen once. The source material was unsorted PBMCs, sampled 0.3 years after starting antiretroviral therapy. Every receptor here comes from a woman aged 50 to 65 with HIV.

V and J are TRBV30 and TRBJ2-2; D gene unclear. The CDR3 sequence is 12 residues long. The germline gives CDR1 GTSNPN, CDR2 SVGIG (reference sequence). The V and J ends lost 2 bases and 7 bases respectively, with 8 bases between them. The CDR3 reads CAWSWVNGELFF. The CDR3 DNA reads as TGTGCCTGGAGTTGGGTGAACGGGGAGCTGTTTTTT. The full variable domain, rest sourced from reference TRBV30 and TRBJ2-2, is SQTIHQWPATLVQPVGSPLSLECTVEGTSNPNLYWYRQAAGRGLQLLFYSVGIGQISSEVPQNLSASRPQDRQFILSSKKLLLSDSGFYLCAWSWVNGELFFGEGSRLTVL.

This clone was observed a few times. The chain links TRBV2 to TRBJ1-4; maybe TRBD1 (5 bases). The V and J ends lost 10 bases and 10 bases respectively, with 19 bases between them. Germline lookup yields CDR1 SNHLY and CDR2 FYNNEI. The CDR3 totals 13 residues. The CDR3 spells CATEGPQARKLFF. As DNA, the CDR3 is TGTGCCACCGAGGGACCGCAGGCTCGAAAACTGTTTTTT.

The chain uses TRBV2 and TRBJ2-5; TRBD2 matches at 7 bases. This CDR3 contains 14 residues. J lost 0 bases, V lost 6 bases, and 4 bases had no gene match. Per germline, CDR1 SNHLY and CDR2 FYNNEI. The CDR3 spells CASSRDYNQETQYF. The DNA of the CDR3 is TGTGCCAGCAGCCGGGACTATAACCAAGAGACCCAGTACTTC. The variable domain in full, completed from reference TRBV2 and TRBJ2-5, reads EPEVTQTPSHQVTQMGQEVILRCVPISNHLYFYWYRQILGQKVEFLVSFYNNEISEKSEIFDDQFSVERPDGSNFTLKIRSTKLEDSAMYFCASSRDYNQETQYFGPGTRLLVL.

Comments on this clone: The germline gene is not matched at one end of the junction; a read error may be the cause. This chain connects TRBV10-2 to TRBJ1-2; TRBD1 matches at 8 bases. The germline V gene encodes CDR1 WSHSY and CDR2 SAAADI. This CDR3 is built from 13 residues. The CDR3 DNA reads as TGTGCCAGCAGCCCGACAGGGGTCTATGGCTACACCTTC. Translating gives CASSPTGVYGYTF.

V and J are TRBV6-5 and TRBJ1-6; perhaps TRBD1 as D (6 bases). The CDR3 has 14 amino acids. CDR1 and CDR2 (germline): MNHEY, SVGAGI. Trimming pared 0 bases from V and 7 bases from J, leaving 7 bases between. The CDR3 region has the DNA TGTGCCAGCAGTTACTCAGGGGGGAATTCACCCCTCCACTTT. Its translation is CASSYSGGNSPLHF.

This clone was observed a handful of times. V and J are TRBV11-3 and TRBJ1-1; unclear D gene. The V end was cut by 8 bases, the J end by 0 bases, with 19 bases between. CDR1 and CDR2 from the germline V gene are SGHNT and YENEEA. The CDR3 is 16 amino acids. CDR3 DNA sequence: TGTGCCAGCCACACCCGGTCAACGGGGATGAACACTGAAGCTTTCTTT. Protein sequence: CASHTRSTGMNTEAFF.

The chain carries TRBV6-1 and TRBJ1-1; D not certain. Germline CDR1 and CDR2: MNHNS and SASEGT. V was shortened by 4 bases and J by 0 bases, with 6 bases between the two germline ends. There are 13 residues in the CDR3. The CDR3 bases are TGTGCCAGCAGTGGACAAATGAACACTGAAGCTTTCTTT. Amino acid sequence: CASSGQMNTEAFF.

The chain is built from TRBV2 and TRBJ2-5, with D perhaps assigned TRBD1 or TRBD2 (5 bases each). The CDR3 runs 13 residues. Trimming left V 3 bases short and J 5 bases short, with 10 bases between. The germline gives CDR1 SNHLY, CDR2 FYNNEI. CDR3 nucleotides: TGTGCCAGCAGTGACTGGGACCGCGAGACCCAGTACTTC. Its translation: CASSDWDRETQYF.

This chain joins TRBV29-1 and TRBJ2-7; TRBD1 might be the D (6 bases). V was pared by 6 bases and J by 6 bases, with 15 bases between. This CDR3 has 12 amino acids. Germline CDR1 is SQVTM and CDR2 is ANQGSEA. The CDR3 loop is CSVTPDRVEQYF. CDR3 DNA: TGCAGCGTGACCCCGGACAGAGTCGAGCAGTACTTC.